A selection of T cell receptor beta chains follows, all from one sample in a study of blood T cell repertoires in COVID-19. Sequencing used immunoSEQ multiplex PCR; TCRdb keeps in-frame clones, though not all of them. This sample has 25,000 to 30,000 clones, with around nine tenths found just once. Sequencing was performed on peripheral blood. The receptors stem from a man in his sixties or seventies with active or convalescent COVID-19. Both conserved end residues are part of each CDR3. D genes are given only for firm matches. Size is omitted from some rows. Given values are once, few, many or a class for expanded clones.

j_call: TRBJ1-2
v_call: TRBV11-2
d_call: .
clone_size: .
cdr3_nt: TGTGCCAGCAGCTTAGGCAGTGGCTACACCTTC
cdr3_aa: CASSLGSGYTF

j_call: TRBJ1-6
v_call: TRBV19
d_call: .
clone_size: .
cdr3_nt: TGTGCCAGTAGTATACAGGGTTATAATTCACCCCTCCACTTT
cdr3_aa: CASSIQGYNSPLHF

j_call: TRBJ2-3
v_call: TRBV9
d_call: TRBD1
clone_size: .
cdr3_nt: TGTGCCAGCAGCGCCGGGACAGGGGCAGATACGCAGTATTTT
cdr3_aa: CASSAGTGADTQYF

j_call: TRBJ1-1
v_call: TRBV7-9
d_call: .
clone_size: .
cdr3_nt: TGTGCCAGCAGCTTAGATCTTGTGAACACTGAAGCTTTCTTT
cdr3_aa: CASSLDLVNTEAFF

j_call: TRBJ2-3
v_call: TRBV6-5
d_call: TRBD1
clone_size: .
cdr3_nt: TGTGCCAGCGCAGGGGGTATCGGCACAGATACGCAGTATTTT
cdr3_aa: CASAGGIGTDTQYF

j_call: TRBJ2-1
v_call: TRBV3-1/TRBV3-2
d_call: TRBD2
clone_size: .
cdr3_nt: TGTGCCAGCAGCCAAGTGGGGGGGGACTACGAAGTTGAGCAGTTCTTC
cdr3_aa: CASSQVGGDYEVEQFF

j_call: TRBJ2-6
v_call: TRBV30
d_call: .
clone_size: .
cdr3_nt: TGTGCCTGGAGTCAGGTTAGCTCTGGGGCCAACGTCCTGACTTTC
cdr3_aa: CAWSQVSSGANVLTF

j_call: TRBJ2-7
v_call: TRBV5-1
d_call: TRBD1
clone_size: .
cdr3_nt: TGCGCCAGCAGCCTCAGGGGGTACGAGCAGTACTTC
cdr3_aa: CASSLRGYEQYF

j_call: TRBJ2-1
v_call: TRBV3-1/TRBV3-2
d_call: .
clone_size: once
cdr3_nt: TGTGCCAGCAGCCAAGGTGTGGGGAGCAATGAGCAGTTCTTC
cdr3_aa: CASSQGVGSNEQFF

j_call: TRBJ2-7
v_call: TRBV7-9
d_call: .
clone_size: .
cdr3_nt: TGTGCCAGCAGCTACGGGTCCGACGAGCAGTACTTC
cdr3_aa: CASSYGSDEQYF

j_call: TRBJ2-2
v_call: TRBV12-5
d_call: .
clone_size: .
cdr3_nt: TGTGCTAGTGGTTTGTTGTCTAGGCAGATACACCGGGGAGCTGTTTTT
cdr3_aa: CASGLLSRQIHRGAVF

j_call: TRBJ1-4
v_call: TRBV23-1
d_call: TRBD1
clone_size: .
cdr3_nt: TGCGCCAGCAGTCAATCCCCCCGACAGGGCATTAGGGGAAAACTGTTTTTT
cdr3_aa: CASSQSPRQGIRGKLFF

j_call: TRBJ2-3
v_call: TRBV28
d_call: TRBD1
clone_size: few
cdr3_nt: TGTGCCACACAGGGGATTAGCACAGATACGCAGTATTTT
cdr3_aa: CATQGISTDTQYF

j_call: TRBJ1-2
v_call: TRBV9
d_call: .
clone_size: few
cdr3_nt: TGTGCCAGCGGCCTTGAGGGAGATTATGGCTACACCTTC
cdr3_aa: CASGLEGDYGYTF

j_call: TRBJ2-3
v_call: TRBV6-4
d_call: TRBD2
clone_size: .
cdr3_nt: TGTGCCAGCAGTGCTAGCGGGGCGAGCACAGATACGCAGTATTTT
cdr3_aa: CASSASGASTDTQYF

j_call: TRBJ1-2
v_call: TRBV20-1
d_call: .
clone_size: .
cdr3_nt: TGCAGTGCTAGTACAGATTATGGCTACACCTTC
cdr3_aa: CSASTDYGYTF

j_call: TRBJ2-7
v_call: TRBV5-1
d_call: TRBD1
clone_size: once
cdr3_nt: TGCGCCAGCAGCGCGAGGACAGGGCCTTCCTACGAGCAGTACTTC
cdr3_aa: CASSARTGPSYEQYF

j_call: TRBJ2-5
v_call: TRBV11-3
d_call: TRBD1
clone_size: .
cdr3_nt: TGTGCCAGCAGCTTAGGGGTGTCGGACAGGGGACGGGAGACCCAGTACTTC
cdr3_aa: CASSLGVSDRGRETQYF

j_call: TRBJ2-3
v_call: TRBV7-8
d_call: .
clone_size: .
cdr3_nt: TGTGCCAGCAGCTTAAGCCCAGACGGGGATACGCAGTATTTT
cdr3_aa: CASSLSPDGDTQYF

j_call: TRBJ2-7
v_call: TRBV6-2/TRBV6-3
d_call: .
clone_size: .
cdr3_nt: TGTGCCAGCAGTCCACGACAGGAACCCTCCTACGAGCAGTACTTC
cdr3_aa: CASSPRQEPSYEQYF

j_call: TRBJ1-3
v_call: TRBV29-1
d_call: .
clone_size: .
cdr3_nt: TGCAGCGTTGAACAGGGCTCTCAAAACACCATATATTTT
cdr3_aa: CSVEQGSQNTIYF

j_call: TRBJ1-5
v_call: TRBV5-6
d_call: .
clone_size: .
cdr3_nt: TGTGCCAGCACTTCAGGTCGCAGCAATCAGCCCCAGCATTTT
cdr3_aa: CASTSGRSNQPQHF

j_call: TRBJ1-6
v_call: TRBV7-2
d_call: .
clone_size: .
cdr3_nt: TGTGCCAGCAGCTTAGGGGTACGGCAGGACTATAATTCACCCCTCCACTTT
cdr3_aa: CASSLGVRQDYNSPLHF

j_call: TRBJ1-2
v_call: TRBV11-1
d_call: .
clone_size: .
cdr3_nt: TGTGCCAGCAGCCGTTCGGGAGGCTATGGCTACACCTTC
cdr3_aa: CASSRSGGYGYTF

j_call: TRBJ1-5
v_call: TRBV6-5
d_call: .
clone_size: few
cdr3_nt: TGTGCCAGCAGGAAGGGGGATCAGCCCCAGCATTTT
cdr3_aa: CASRKGDQPQHF

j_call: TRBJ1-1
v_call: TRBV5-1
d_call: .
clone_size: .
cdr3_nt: TGCGCCAGCAGCGTGACAGGTAACCGCCACACTGAAGCTTTCTTT
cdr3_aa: CASSVTGNRHTEAFF

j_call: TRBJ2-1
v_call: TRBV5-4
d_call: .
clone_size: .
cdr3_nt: TGTGCCAGCAGCTTGGCCCGGGGTGGCTTGGGAGATTTTAGGGAGCAGTTCTTC
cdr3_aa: CASSLARGGLGDFREQFF

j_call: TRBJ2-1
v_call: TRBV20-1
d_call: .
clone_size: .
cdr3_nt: TGCAGTGCCCAGGACTGGGATGAGCAGTTCTTC
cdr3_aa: CSAQDWDEQFF

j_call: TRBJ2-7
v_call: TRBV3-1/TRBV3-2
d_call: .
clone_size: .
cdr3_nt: TGTGCCAGCAGCCAAGTCAGGGACGAGCAGTACTTC
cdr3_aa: CASSQVRDEQYF

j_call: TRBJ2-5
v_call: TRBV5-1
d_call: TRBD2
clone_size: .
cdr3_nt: TGCGCCAGCAGCTTGGAGGGTAGCGGGAACTATAGGGCCCAGTACTTC
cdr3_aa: CASSLEGSGNYRAQYF

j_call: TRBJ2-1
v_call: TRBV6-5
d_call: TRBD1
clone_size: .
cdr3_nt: TGTGCCAGCCAACCGGGACAGGTAGACAATGAGCAGTTCTTC
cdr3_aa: CASQPGQVDNEQFF

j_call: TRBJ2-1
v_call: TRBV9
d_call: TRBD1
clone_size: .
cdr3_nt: TGTGCCAGCAGCGTAAGTGGGCACAGGGGCAATGAGCAGTTCTTC
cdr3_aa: CASSVSGHRGNEQFF

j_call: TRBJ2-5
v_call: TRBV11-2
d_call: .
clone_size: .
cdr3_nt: TGTGCCAGCAGCTTAACTCCTGCGCGGGGAGAGACCCAGTACTTC
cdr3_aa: CASSLTPARGETQYF

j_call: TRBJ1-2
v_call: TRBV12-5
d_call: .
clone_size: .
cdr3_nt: TGTGCTAGTGCCCCCCGGGGGGGATACTATGGCTACACCTTC
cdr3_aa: CASAPRGGYYGYTF

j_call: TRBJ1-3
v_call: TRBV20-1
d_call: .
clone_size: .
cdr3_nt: TGCAGTGCTAGTCAGGGCCGCTTGGGGGGAAACACCATATATTTT
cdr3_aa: CSASQGRLGGNTIYF

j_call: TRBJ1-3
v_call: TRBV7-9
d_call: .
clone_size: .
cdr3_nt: TGTGCCAGCAGCTTAGCCGAGGAAAACACCATATATTTT
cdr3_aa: CASSLAEENTIYF

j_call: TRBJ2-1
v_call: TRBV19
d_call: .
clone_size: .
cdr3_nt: TGTGCCAGTAGTACAGGAGGCGATGAGCAGTTCTTC
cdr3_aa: CASSTGGDEQFF

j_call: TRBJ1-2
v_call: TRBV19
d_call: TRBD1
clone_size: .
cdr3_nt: TGTGCCAGTACCGGACAGGGACCTAGGTATGGCTACACCTTC
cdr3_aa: CASTGQGPRYGYTF